The 15 T cell receptor beta chains below all came from one sample that was sequenced in a study of T-cell memory formation after mild COVID-19. TCRdb reprocessed the 5' RACE reads via MiXCR and lists one record per CDR3 protein. The sample includes 190,000 or so distinct CDR3 sequences, under 12% seen only once; the top ten take approximately 2.8%. Sequencing was performed on PBMCs or a T cell subset sorted from them (not recorded which). These receptors were obtained from a man between 18 and 35 years old who had mild COVID-19 (a few samples of this study predate the infection). Cell type and time point are not known.

The rearrangement joins TRBV15 to TRBJ1-5; D is unresolved. CDR1 and CDR2 (germline): LNHNV, YYDKDF (reference sequence). V was cut by 0 bases and J by 3 bases, with 9 bases left in between. There are 15 residues in the CDR3. CDR3 loop: CATSRDRKDNQPQHF. CDR3 DNA sequence: TGTGCCACCAGCAGAGACAGGAAAGACAATCAGCCCCAGCATTTT.

This chain links TRBV18 with TRBJ2-3, with 7 bases identical to TRBD2. The CDR3 is made up of 16 amino acids. V was clipped by 0 bases and J by 1 base; unmatched bases: 4. Germline-derived CDR1 and CDR2 are KGHSH and LQKENI. In nucleotides, the CDR3 is TGTGCCAGCTCACCACCCCGGCTAGCGGGCACAGATACGCAGTATTTT. It translates to CASSPPRLAGTDTQYF.

This rearrangement joins TRBV10-3 to TRBJ2-1; a weak D match, TRBD1 (6 bases). Trimming cost V 6 bases and J 6 bases, with 12 bases left between them. CDR1 is ENHRY, CDR2 SYGVKD, per germline. This CDR3 has 13 residues. The CDR3: CAISPTGTNEQFF. CDR3 bases: TGTGCCATCAGCCCCACAGGGACCAATGAGCAGTTCTTC.

The chain employs TRBV28 and TRBJ1-5, with D perhaps TRBD1 (6 bases). Germline V CDR1 and CDR2: MDHEN, SYDVKM. The CDR3 runs 12 residues. Trimming cost V 6 bases and J 6 bases, with 9 bases left between them. The CDR3 coding sequence is TGTGCCAGCAGCCAGGGGAGTCAGCCCCAGCATTTT. This codes for CASSQGSQPQHF.

This clonotype was counted between two and nine times. V usage is TRBV2 and J usage is TRBJ1-5, with TRBD1 matching over 7 bases. With 6 bases clipped from V and 6 bases from J, the junction kept 8 bases outside the gene matches. Germline V gene data show CDR1 as SNHLY and CDR2 as FYNNEI. CDR3 size: 14 residues. CDR3 sequence: CASRMTGWGQPQHF. The DNA for the CDR3 is TGTGCCAGCAGGATGACAGGGTGGGGTCAGCCCCAGCATTTT. Full variable domain (remainder filled in from reference TRBV2 and TRBJ1-5): EPEVTQTPSHQVTQMGQEVILRCVPISNHLYFYWYRQILGQKVEFLVSFYNNEISEKSEIFDDQFSVERPDGSNFTLKIRSTKLEDSAMYFCASRMTGWGQPQHFGDGTRLSIL.

Many counts were recorded for this clonotype. The chain carries TRBV5-1 and TRBJ2-5; 10 nucleotides match TRBD1. This CDR3 region has 15 residues. V was clipped by 0 bases and J by 3 bases; unmatched bases: 2. Germline lookup yields CDR1 SGHRS and CDR2 YFSETQ. In DNA form, the CDR3 reads TGCGCCAGCAGCTTGGCTGGGACAGGGGAAGAGACCCAGTACTTC. Translation gives CASSLAGTGEETQYF.

This clonotype was recorded a few times. The chain is built from TRBV12-3 or TRBV12-4 and TRBJ2-3; 7 nucleotides align to TRBD1. V lost 6 bases to trimming and J lost 5 bases; unmatched junction nucleotides: 14. This CDR3 has 16 residues. The CDR3 is CASSPYTGTEGDTQYF. CDR3 nucleotides: TGTGCCAGCAGCCCCTATACCGGGACAGAGGGAGATACGCAGTATTTT.

This clonotype showed up just a few times. The rearrangement uses TRBV18 and TRBJ2-1; the D gene could be TRBD1 or TRBD2 (6 bases each). With 0 bases removed from V and 5 bases from J, the gap between germline ends came to 17 bases. The CDR3 loop spans 17 amino acids. Per the germline V gene, CDR1 is KGHSH and CDR2 is LQKENI. The CDR3 DNA is TGTGCCAGCTCACCACCGCGGGACAAAACCACCAACAATGAGCAGTTCTTC. This gives the protein CASSPPRDKTTNNEQFF.

This clonotype was counted a few times. The chain joins TRBV6-5 to TRBJ1-3; possibly TRBD1 for D (6 bases). V lost 2 bases to trimming and J lost 0 bases, with 14 bases between them. The CDR3 consists of 17 residues. Germline V gives CDR1 MNHEY, CDR2 SVGAGI. The CDR3 nucleotides are TGTGCCAGCAGTTACGATATGCCAGGGGTCTCTGGAAACACCATATATTTT. It is translated as CASSYDMPGVSGNTIYF.

This clonotype was counted only a few times. The chain is built from TRBV4-1 and TRBJ1-2; 7 bases are a match to TRBD1. CDR1 MGHRA and CDR2 YSYEKL come from the germline V gene. The CDR3 has 14 residues. V lost 5 bases to trimming and J lost 4 bases; unmatched junction nucleotides: 7. The CDR3 spells CASSKTGTGYGYTF. In nucleotides, the CDR3 is TGCGCCAGCAGCAAGACAGGGACGGGCTATGGCTACACCTTC.

J is TRBJ1-2 and V is TRBV7-2, with D possibly matching TRBD1 (6 bases). Trimming removed 5 bases from V and 8 bases from J, with 15 bases in between. The CDR3 has 13 residues. Germline V gene sequence: CDR1 SGHTA, CDR2 FQGNSA. The chain's CDR3 is CASSRPGHLGYTF. CDR3 sequence (DNA): TGTGCCAGCAGCCGACCGGGACACCTGGGCTACACCTTC.

The chain combines TRBV6-5 with TRBJ1-6; TRBD1 might be the D (5 bases). The CDR3 runs 15 residues. The ends were cut back, 6 bases at V and 6 bases at J, with 15 bases in the middle. Germline-derived CDR1 and CDR2 are MNHEY and SVGAGI. In nucleotides, the CDR3 is TGTGCCAGCAGGACAGCTGGCTTGGGTAATTCACCCCTCCACTTT. Amino acid sequence: CASRTAGLGNSPLHF.

The chain recombines TRBV11-2 with TRBJ2-5; D gene uncertain. With 2 bases removed from V and 3 bases from J, the gap between germline ends came to 10 bases. The CDR3 contains 14 residues. Germline V gene sequence: CDR1 SGHAT, CDR2 FQNNGV. The CDR3 region is CASSLTVLKETQYF. The CDR3 DNA reads as TGTGCCAGCAGCTTAACCGTCCTGAAAGAGACCCAGTACTTC.

On this clonotype itself: One base away lies a much larger clone, so this may be a sequencing read error. It is unclear where the CDR3 begins or ends on the DNA, so no DNA is shown, and the CDR3 is as TCRdb lists it. The chain uses TRBV2 and TRBJ1-1; the table gives TRBD1 as D, unverified against the DNA. CDR1 is SNHLY and CDR2 is FYNNEI in the germline V gene. A total of 13 residues make up the CDR3, ends included. The CDR3 loop is CASSVDFGHGSFF.

This clonotype came up a few times. This chain connects TRBV7-3 to TRBJ2-3; TRBD1 aligns across 10 bases. Germline V CDR1 and CDR2: SGHTA, FQGTGA. The V and J ends lost 5 bases and 3 bases, in that order; junction bases with no gene match: 5. The CDR3 has 15 amino acids. In DNA, the CDR3 is TGTGCCAGCAGCGAGCCGGGACAGGGGACAGATACGCAGTATTTT. Residues: CASSEPGQGTDTQYF. The full variable domain, rest sourced from reference TRBV7-3 and TRBJ2-3, is GAGVSQTPSNKVTEKGKYVELRCDPISGHTALYWYRQSLGQGPEFLIYFQGTGAADDSGLPNDRFFAVRPEGSVSTLKIQRTERGDSAVYLCASSEPGQGTDTQYFGPGTRLTVL.